The clone carrying this TCR beta chain was counted at least ten times. As yet, its antigen is unknown. The source of the sample is a study of regulatory T cells in long-lasting Graves disease. Turning to the study itself: The term persistent Graves' disease signified upward of 5 years on antithyroid drugs with positive TSH receptor antibodies. Study outcomes and limitations: Between persistent patients, 2,500 to 3,500 public clonotypes were shared, exceeding the 900 to 1,000 shared between new patients. Lower TCR diversity characterized persistent Graves' patients relative to newly diagnosed patients.

The CDR3 extends over 15 amino acids. Losses at the gene ends were 3 bases for V and 0 bases for J; bases not matched to a gene: 4. CDR1 and CDR2 (germline): MNHGY, SVAAGI. Time point of the sample: persistent/refractory GD, antithyroid drugs over 5 years with positive TRAb. Preparation of the TCR library used RNA extracted from PBMCs. Each patient gave approximately 8.1 milliliters of EDTA-anticoagulated peripheral blood. Arm-PCR with iRepertoire HTBI primers amplified the CDR3 regions for these TCR beta libraries. TCRdb recomputed calls from the multiplex PCR reads with MiXCR, one row per CDR3 protein. Here the sample spans 310,000 or so distinct CDR3 sequences, 22% being singletons.

The clonotype was recovered from a female donor with Graves disease. The specimen comprised peripheral blood mononuclear cells (PBMCs), sampled when the disease was refractory, from a patient treated with antithyroid drugs. The gene calls are TRBV6-9 and TRBJ1-1, with TRBD1 identical over 7 bases. The CDR3 region is CASSYGQEVNTEAFF. The CDR3 coding sequence is TGTGCCAGCAGTTACGGACAGGAGGTGAACACTGAAGCTTTCTTT.